These 21 T cell receptor beta chains were all obtained from the same sample, sequenced in a study of molecular identifiers for immune sequencing clone quantification. TCRdb used MiXCR to reprocess the PCR reads, holding one entry per CDR3 protein. The table lists more than 85,000 distinct CDR3 sequences, about 35% of them singletons. The sample taken for sequencing was naive CD8+ T cells from blood, with Jurkat cell RNA spiked in. Subset meaning: FACS-sorted CD8+CD4-CCR7+CD45RA+ naive T cells. Every receptor here comes from a human donor in good health. Some libraries in this study had Jurkat cell RNA spiked in.

This clonotype was counted only a few times. The chain is built from TRBV7-3 and TRBJ1-6, with D uncertain. In germline, CDR1 is SGHTA, CDR2 FQGTGA. CDR3 size: 13 residues. V was cut by 5 bases and J by 11 bases, with 13 bases left in between. As DNA, the CDR3 is TGTGCCAGCAGCCCTATCTTAGGGCCACCCCTCCACTTT. This gives the protein CASSPILGPPLHF.

The J gene is TRBJ2-3, the V gene TRBV27; TRBD1 is a possible D gene (6 bases). The V gene lost 6 bases and the J gene lost 3 bases, with 13 bases spanning the gap. This CDR3 is built from 14 residues. Germline CDR1 is MNHEY and CDR2 is SMNVEV (reference sequence). CDR3 amino acids: CASRLIGGTDTQYF. The CDR3 nucleotides read TGTGCCAGCAGATTGATAGGGGGAACAGATACGCAGTATTTT.

This clonotype was recorded a few times. This chain joins TRBV20-1 and TRBJ2-7; possible D gene TRBD2, 5 bases. The CDR3 is 14 amino acids. V was cut by 4 bases and J by 5 bases, with 18 bases left in between. The germline V gene encodes CDR1 DFQATT and CDR2 SNEGSKA (reference sequence). CDR3 sequence (DNA): TGCAGTGCTACCGTCTTTCCGGGGTCCCACGAGCAGTACTTC. Translated: CSATVFPGSHEQYF.

The chain uses TRBV6-2 or TRBV6-3 and TRBJ2-3; perhaps TRBD1 as D (7 bases). Germline V gene sequence: CDR1 MNHEY, CDR2 SVGEGT. The germline V and J ends were trimmed by 6 bases and 4 bases, with 14 bases remaining between them. The CDR3 runs to 14 residues. The CDR3 region is CASRTDREADTQYF. The CDR3 region has the DNA TGTGCCAGCAGGACTGACAGGGAGGCAGATACGCAGTATTTT.

This clonotype was recorded at least ten times. This chain's CDR3 is CASTRGGGHEAFF. In DNA form, the CDR3 reads TGTGCCAGCACCCGGGGAGGAGGGCATGAAGCTTTCTTT. V gene TRBV27 combines with J gene TRBJ1-1; D is unclear. Germline-derived CDR1 and CDR2 are MNHEY and SMNVEV (reference sequence). V lost 7 bases and J 7 bases, leaving 16 bases between the germline ends. The CDR3 covers 13 residues.

The CDR3 DNA reads as TGTGCCAGCAGCGTAGCAGGATCCTACAATGAGCAGTTCTTC. Amino acids: CASSVAGSYNEQFF. This chain uses TRBV9 with TRBJ2-1; D not certain. Germline V gene sequence: CDR1 SGDLS, CDR2 YYNGEE. This CDR3 comprises 14 residues. Trimming pared 0 bases from V and 1 base from J, leaving 5 bases between.

This chain uses TRBV7-2 with TRBJ2-7; the D is unclear. In germline, CDR1 is SGHTA, CDR2 FQGNSA. The V and J ends lost 5 bases and 2 bases respectively, with 10 bases between them. The CDR3 is 13 amino acids. The CDR3 here is CASSIISAYEQYF. In nucleotides, the CDR3 is TGTGCCAGCAGCATTATAAGCGCCTACGAGCAGTACTTC. Looking up the rest from reference TRBV7-2 and TRBJ2-7 gives the full variable domain: GAGVSQSPSNKVTEKGKDVELRCDPISGHTALYWYRQSLGQGLEFLIYFQGNSAPDKSGLPSDRFSAERTGGSVSTLTIQRTQQEDSAVYLCASSIISAYEQYFGPGTRLTVT.

V usage is TRBV24-1 and J usage is TRBJ2-2; D gene uncertain. Germline values: CDR1 KGHDR, CDR2 SFDVKD. Trimming stripped 2 bases from V and 8 bases from J, with 11 bases between. The CDR3 is 14 residues long. CDR3: CATSDSPPQGELFF. The CDR3 nucleotides read TGTGCCACCAGTGATTCCCCTCCTCAAGGGGAGCTGTTTTTT.

As regards this clonotype: Its ends do not fully match the called genes, so a read error is possible. This CDR3 is CASSPPTSPPWGQDF. The CDR3 DNA reads as TGTGCCAGCAGCCCCCCCACTAGTCCCCCCTGGGGGCAGGACTTC. The chain is built from TRBV7-2 and TRBJ2-7; tentatively, D is TRBD1 (6 bases). This CDR3 contains 15 residues. Germline lookup yields CDR1 SGHTA and CDR2 FQGNSA.

This chain joins TRBV29-1 and TRBJ2-2, with a tentative D call TRBD1 (6 bases). CDR1 and CDR2 (germline): SQVTM, ANQGSEA. The CDR3 contains 14 residues. V lost 3 bases, J lost 6 bases, and 14 bases lay in between. Here the CDR3 DNA reads TGCAGCGTTGAGGACAGTCGTCAGCCCGGGGAGCTGTTTTTT. This sequence encodes CSVEDSRQPGELFF.

A word on this clonotype: The missing conserved phenylalanine or tryptophan at the end of this CDR3 makes a read error likely. This chain uses TRBV28 with TRBJ2-7; D assignment may be TRBD1 or TRBD2 (5 bases each). The CDR3 consists of 15 residues. The germline V gene has CDR1 MDHEN and CDR2 SYDVKM. Trimming took off 5 bases at V and 0 bases at J, with 14 bases between the two ends. In nucleotides, the CDR3 is TGTGCCAGCAGTAAACCGGGACGGAACTCCTACGAGCAGTACATC. Its translation: CASSKPGRNSYEQYI.

The sample holds many counts of this clonotype. The chain carries TRBV6-5 and TRBJ2-1; 8 bases match TRBD1. Trimming at V came to 6 bases and at J to 6 bases, leaving 4 bases not matched to a gene. The CDR3 has 13 amino acids. Germline V lookup: CDR1 MNHEY, CDR2 SVGAGI. DNA of the CDR3: TGTGCCAGCAGCGGACAGGGCGCCAATGAGCAGTTCTTC. This sequence encodes CASSGQGANEQFF.

The chain couples TRBV7-9 to TRBJ2-3; D unclear. The CDR3 loop spans 13 amino acids. CDR1 and CDR2 from the germline V gene are SEHNR and FQNEAQ (reference sequence). V lost 2 bases and J 8 bases, leaving 11 bases between the germline ends. CDR3 loop: CASSLRVSGTQYF. CDR3 sequence (DNA): TGTGCCAGCAGCTTACGAGTTTCTGGTACGCAGTATTTT. Drawing the rest from reference TRBV7-9 and TRBJ2-3, the complete variable domain is DTGVSQNPRHKITKRGQNVTFRCDPISEHNRLYWYRQTLGQGPEFLTYFQNEAQLEKSRLLSDRFSAERPKGSFSTLEIQRTEQGDSAMYLCASSLRVSGTQYFGPGTRLTVL.

The V call is TRBV7-9, the J call TRBJ2-7, with a tentative D call TRBD2 (6 bases). V lost 3 bases, J lost 0 bases, and 12 bases lay in between. Germline lookup yields CDR1 SEHNR and CDR2 FQNEAQ (reference sequence). This CDR3 has 15 residues. The CDR3 DNA is TGTGCCAGCAGCTTCGGAGGGACGCGCTCCTACGAGCAGTACTTC. This encodes CASSFGGTRSYEQYF.

This rearrangement joins TRBV7-2 to TRBJ2-7; D is undetermined. The V end was cut by 6 bases, the J end by 7 bases, with 16 bases between. Germline assignment: CDR1 SGHTA and CDR2 FQGNSA. CDR3 size: 13 residues. DNA of the CDR3: TGTGCCAGCAGTTCCTGGGCCCTTGGGGAGCAGTACTTC. It translates to CASSSWALGEQYF.

This clonotype was seen repeatedly, ten times or more. This chain joins TRBV7-8 and TRBJ2-7, with D perhaps TRBD1 (6 bases). Germline-derived CDR1 and CDR2 are SGHVS and FQNEAQ. Trimming pared 4 bases from V and 5 bases from J, leaving 18 bases between. The CDR3 loop spans 15 amino acids. The CDR3 DNA reads TGTGCCAGCAGCTACAGGGTTACCGGCCTTAACGAGCAGTACTTC. Its protein product is CASSYRVTGLNEQYF.

Comments on this clonotype: A read error is possible here, since a much larger clone lies one base away. This sequence joins TRBV4-1 and TRBJ2-3; TRBD1 might be the D (6 bases). Germline V CDR1 and CDR2: MGHRA, YSYEKL. CDR3 length: 14 amino acids. Trimming pared 6 bases from V and 4 bases from J, leaving 14 bases between. In DNA, the CDR3 is TGCGCCAGCAGAATCGACAGGAGCCCAGATACGCAGTATTTT. The encoded protein is CASRIDRSPDTQYF.

Points on this clonotype: It is likely a read error, because the conserved phenylalanine at the end of the CDR3 is missing. The chain has TRBV7-2 and TRBJ1-2; TRBD1 aligns across 9 bases. With 4 bases clipped from V and 3 bases from J, the junction kept 15 bases outside the gene matches. This CDR3 has 18 residues. Germline values: CDR1 SGHTA, CDR2 FQGNSA. The CDR3 nucleotides are TGTGCCAGCAGCTCTGTCCCTGACAGGGGGGCTCACGACTATGGCTACACCATC. As protein: CASSSVPDRGAHDYGYTI.

The genes are TRBV12-3 or TRBV12-4 and TRBJ2-7; D unresolved. Trimming took 0 bases from V and 7 from J, leaving 7 bases between them. This CDR3 has 12 amino acids. CDR3 nucleotide sequence: TGTGCCAGCAGTTTAGCATGGGCGGAGCAGTACTTC. Its translation: CASSLAWAEQYF.

The CDR3 reads CASSVTGTGEQYF. The CDR3 DNA reads TGTGCCAGCAGCGTAACCGGGACTGGGGAGCAGTACTTC. The chain couples TRBV9 to TRBJ2-7; possibly TRBD2 for D (6 bases). V was pared by 1 base and J by 7 bases, with 12 bases between. This CDR3 region has 13 residues. The germline V gene has CDR1 SGDLS and CDR2 YYNGEE.

On this clonotype: At one end the junction does not follow the germline gene, possibly because of a read error. The genes are TRBV6-1 and TRBJ2-7; D uncertain. Germline lookup yields CDR1 MNHNS and CDR2 SASEGT. The CDR3 covers 12 residues. CDR3 protein: CASGDTPYEQYF. Here the CDR3 DNA reads TGTGCCAGCGGTGACACCCCCTACGAGCAGTACTTC.